What follows is one T cell receptor beta chain and its context. The antigen remains undetermined. Stated time point: late sampling 161 to 241 days after vaccination in three convalescent patients. As to treatment: roughly ten-day PBMC culture with coronavirus spike peptide pools or control peptides (ViraFEST assay). This specimen comes from a study of vaccination and CD4 T cells after COVID-19. CDR1 SEHNR and CDR2 FQNEAQ come from the germline V gene (reference sequence). The V and J ends lost 6 bases and 8 bases, in that order; junction bases with no gene match: 15. The CDR3 covers 17 residues. The Oncomine TCR Beta short-read assay sequenced DNA from cultured CD4+ T cells. TCRdb re-derived calls from the PCR reads in MiXCR, one entry per CDR3 protein. The table includes about 26,000 distinct CDR3 sequences, around two fifths detected once.

The chain combines TRBV7-9 with TRBJ2-3, with 12 positions matching TRBD2. This clonotype was sampled from a human donor who had recovered from COVID-19. The sample in question was CD4+ T cells from blood, cultured in vitro, obtained about 7 months after SARS-CoV-2 vaccination. The CDR3 sequence is CASRVGTSGPAATTQYF. The CDR3 DNA sequence: TGTGCCAGCAGAGTCGGGACTAGCGGGCCAGCCGCTACTACGCAGTATTTT. The full variable domain, rest sourced from reference TRBV7-9 and TRBJ2-3, is DTGVSQNPRHKITKRGQNVTFRCDPISEHNRLYWYRQTLGQGPEFLTYFQNEAQLEKSRLLSDRFSAERPKGSFSTLEIQRTEQGDSAMYLCASRVGTSGPAATTQYFGPGTRLTVL.